A selection of T cell receptor beta chains follows, all from one sample in a study of T cell responses to AZD1222 COVID-19 vaccine. Generated by immunoSEQ multiplex PCR, the TCRdb table keeps only in-frame clones and is missing some. The sample has roughly 80,000 clones; about 88% are singletons. Sequenced material: peripheral blood, taken on day 0 of AZD1222 vaccination. Every receptor here comes from an adult in good health. The CDR3 runs from the conserved cysteine through the conserved F or W.

J gene	V gene	CDR3 protein
TRBJ2-7	TRBV29-1	CSVAGTGDYEQYF
TRBJ1-6	TRBV20-1	CSASAPGASSYNSPLHF
TRBJ2-5	TRBV5-8	CASSLTGGKETQYF
TRBJ2-2	TRBV7-8	CASSRPGTNTGELFF
TRBJ1-1	TRBV29-1	CSVVGRIPPRQGVNTEAFF
TRBJ2-5	TRBV6-6	CASSSDRDEKTQYF
TRBJ2-5	TRBV18	CASSPPNFREETQYF
TRBJ1-1	TRBV10-3	CAISERTTGVTEAFF
TRBJ2-1	TRBV24-1	CATSDPSEGGRAKNEQFF
TRBJ2-2	TRBV27	CASSLRTGGTGELFF
TRBJ1-5	TRBV10-3	CAISESGQGRGNQPQHF
TRBJ1-1	TRBV18	CASSPPGPLRTEAFF
TRBJ1-6	TRBV2	CASRPQRYNSPLHF
TRBJ2-7	TRBV5-4	CASSLKGAYEQYF
TRBJ2-5	TRBV9	CASSVRDRGEGATQYF
TRBJ2-3	TRBV5-1	CASSLEFRGGNSDTQYF
TRBJ1-5	TRBV14	CASSQDQGQPQHF
TRBJ2-5	TRBV7-3	CASSLGRGGAGETQYF
TRBJ2-3	TRBV7-3	CASSTDYTDTQYF
TRBJ2-3	TRBV19	CASSGSGSDTDTQYF
TRBJ1-1	TRBV6-5	CASSSQGMNTEAFF
TRBJ2-2	TRBV5-1	CASIPGTSTGELFF
TRBJ2-5	TRBV30	CAWRWDTGGETQYF
TRBJ2-3	TRBV7-3	CASSLSSDTQYF
TRBJ2-3	TRBV29-1	CSVHRRQTTDTQYF
TRBJ1-5	TRBV29-1	CSVGQYNQPQHF
TRBJ2-4	TRBV10-3	CAISESTAGKNIQYF
TRBJ2-7	TRBV2	CAASRGGTSSYEQYF